Listed here are 29 T cell receptor beta chains from one sample, sequenced in a study of blood T cell repertoires in COVID-19. Sequencing was performed with immunoSEQ multiplex PCR; in TCRdb, only in-frame clones are kept and a portion is missing. The data contain fewer than 85,000 clones, about 87% of them singletons. Sequenced material: peripheral blood. The receptor source for this set is a human donor in a cohort sampled during active COVID-19.

The rearrangement joins TRBV11-2 to TRBJ2-5; D is undetermined. CDR3 length: 15 amino acids. Trimming cost V 3 bases and J 5 bases, with 16 bases left between them. Germline CDR1 is SGHAT and CDR2 is FQNNGV. Here the CDR3 DNA reads TGTGCCAGCAGCTTTGCCCCCTTTAGAGCCGAGACCCAGTACTTC. It specifies CASSFAPFRAETQYF.

V gene TRBV13 combines with J gene TRBJ2-3, with TRBD2 matching 12 bases. The CDR3 runs to 16 residues. In germline, CDR1 is PRHDT, CDR2 FYEKMQ (reference sequence). Trimming at V came to 3 bases and at J to 1 base, leaving 2 bases not matched to a gene. The CDR3 loop is CASSLTSGSGTDTQYF. In DNA form, the CDR3 reads TGTGCCAGCAGCTTGACTAGCGGGAGCGGCACAGATACGCAGTATTTT.

The chain employs TRBV10-3 and TRBJ1-5; 8 positions agree with TRBD1. The V and J ends lost 6 bases and 5 bases, in that order; junction bases with no gene match: 9. This CDR3 is built from 15 residues. Per the germline V gene, CDR1 is ENHRY and CDR2 is SYGVKD. CDR3 sequence: CAIRKSDRVDQPQHF. CDR3 bases: TGTGCCATCAGAAAATCGGACAGGGTGGATCAGCCCCAGCATTTT.

This clone was recorded at least ten times. The chain links TRBV5-1 to TRBJ1-1; no firm D call. The germline V gene has CDR1 SGHRS and CDR2 YFSETQ. The CDR3 extends over 13 amino acids. Between the trimmed V and J ends, which lost 1 base and 3 bases, there was a span of 7 bases. The CDR3 sequence is CASSLLAYTEAFF. Here the CDR3 DNA reads TGCGCCAGCAGCTTGTTAGCGTACACTGAAGCTTTCTTT.

This sequence joins TRBV9 and TRBJ1-6; 7 bases align to TRBD1. Germline V lookup: CDR1 SGDLS, CDR2 YYNGEE. The V segment lost 3 bases and the J segment 7 bases; nucleotides outside the gene matches: 13. The CDR3 has 17 residues. The CDR3 spells CASSGVDKTGPNSPLHF. The CDR3 nucleotides read TGTGCCAGCAGCGGAGTTGATAAGACAGGGCCGAATTCACCCCTCCACTTT. Combining the CDR3 with reference TRBV9 and TRBJ1-6 gives the whole variable domain DSGVTQTPKHLITATGQRVTLRCSPRSGDLSVYWYQQSLDQGLQFLIQYYNGEERAKGNILERFSAQQFPDLHSELNLSSLELGDSALYFCASSGVDKTGPNSPLHFGNGTRLTVT.

This clone appeared a single time. The chain couples TRBV2 to TRBJ2-1; TRBD1 might be the D (8 bases). V lost 6 bases, J lost 9 bases, and 21 bases lay in between. CDR3 length equals 15 residues. The germline CDR1 and CDR2 sequences are SNHLY and FYNNEI. Written as DNA, the CDR3 is TGTGCCAGCAGGGTATTACAGGGGGGGTTTGGTGAGCAGTTCTTC. Translated: CASRVLQGGFGEQFF.

V usage is TRBV5-1 and J usage is TRBJ2-7; TRBD1 matches at 9 bases. J gave up 5 bases and V 4 bases, and 10 bases lay outside the gene matches. Per germline, CDR1 SGHRS and CDR2 YFSETQ. The CDR3 sequence is 15 residues long. This CDR3 reads CASSQLQGATNEQYF. Written as DNA, the CDR3 is TGCGCCAGCAGCCAACTACAGGGGGCGACCAACGAGCAGTACTTC.

The V call is TRBV9, the J call TRBJ1-6; 8 bases agree with TRBD1. In germline, CDR1 is SGDLS, CDR2 YYNGEE. The CDR3 is 18 amino acids. With V trimmed by 4 bases and J by 5 bases, 14 bases remained unmatched. CDR3 in DNA: TGTGCCAGCAGCCCTCACCCGACAGGGGCGACTAATAATTCACCCCTCCACTTT. This encodes CASSPHPTGATNNSPLHF.

The V gene is TRBV6-4, the J gene TRBJ2-1; a weak D match, TRBD2 (6 bases). The CDR3 loop spans 13 amino acids. The V end lost 4 bases, the J end lost 8 bases, and 12 bases lay between the germline ends. CDR1 and CDR2 (germline): MRHNA, SNTAGT. CDR3 in DNA: TGTGCCAGCAGTGTGGAGGGAGGCGATGAGCAGTTCTTC. The encoded protein is CASSVEGGDEQFF.

This sequence joins TRBV27 and TRBJ2-7; a weak D match, TRBD2 (5 bases). V dropped 6 bases and J dropped 5 bases, with 17 bases sitting between them. The germline V gene has CDR1 MNHEY and CDR2 SMNVEV (reference sequence). CDR3 length equals 14 residues. The CDR3 sequence is CASSARGWFHEQYF. CDR3 DNA: TGTGCCAGCAGCGCTAGAGGGTGGTTCCACGAGCAGTACTTC.

The chain combines TRBV10-3 with TRBJ1-1, with 9 bases matching TRBD1. There are 16 residues in the CDR3. Losses at the gene ends were 4 bases for V and 2 bases for J; bases not matched to a gene: 8. The germline V gene has CDR1 ENHRY and CDR2 SYGVKD. CDR3 nucleotide sequence: TGTGCCATCAGTGTAACAGGGGGCGGTGTAAACACTGAAGCTTTCTTT. Translation: CAISVTGGGVNTEAFF.

This chain connects TRBV5-1 to TRBJ2-7; TRBD2 matches at 14 bases. Trimming removed 4 bases from V and 0 bases from J; junction bases left unmatched: 6. This CDR3 spans 17 amino acids. Germline V CDR1 and CDR2: SGHRS, YFSETQ. Here the CDR3 reads CASSRTSGRISSYEQYF. The CDR3 DNA follows: TGCGCCAGCAGCCGGACTAGCGGGAGGATCAGCTCCTACGAGCAGTACTTC.

V usage is TRBV2 and J usage is TRBJ2-2, with D tentatively TRBD1 (6 bases). This CDR3 is built from 16 residues. Germline CDR1 and CDR2: SNHLY and FYNNEI. Written as DNA, the CDR3 is TGTGCTACCGTTAGAGCCCGACAGGAGAACACCGGGGAGCTGTTTTTT. Its translation is CATVRARQENTGELFF. Full variable domain (remainder filled in from reference TRBV2 and TRBJ2-2): EPEVTQTPSHQVTQMGQEVILRCVPISNHLYFYWYRQILGQKVEFLVSFYNNEISEKSEIFDDQFSVERPDGSNFTLKIRSTKLEDSAMYFCATVRARQENTGELFFGEGSRLTVL.

This rearrangement joins TRBV3-1 (or the pseudogene TRBV3-2) to TRBJ1-1; no definite D call. CDR1 is LGHDT, CDR2 YNNKEL, per germline (reference sequence). The V end was cut by 4 bases, the J end by 2 bases, with 14 bases between. The CDR3 has 15 amino acids. The CDR3 DNA reads TGTGCCAGCAGCCGAGCCCCGCGGGGAAACACTGAAGCTTTCTTT. It translates to CASSRAPRGNTEAFF.

Written as DNA, the CDR3 is TGTGCCAGCAGTGATAAAGGCAAGGGGTTCCAAGCCAAAAACATTCAGTACTTC. Protein sequence: CASSDKGKGFQAKNIQYF. The chain links TRBV6-1 to TRBJ2-4, with D possibly matching TRBD1 (5 bases). V lost 3 bases to trimming and J lost 0 bases, with 18 bases between them. Germline loops: CDR1 MNHNS, CDR2 SASEGT. CDR3 length: 18 amino acids.

The rearrangement links TRBV13 to TRBJ1-6, with a possible D match to TRBD1 (5 bases). Trimming removed 5 bases at V and 13 bases at J, with 15 bases between. Germline loops: CDR1 PRHDT, CDR2 FYEKMQ (reference sequence). The length of the CDR3 is 13 residues. This CDR3 reads CASSLRTSGPLHF. The CDR3 DNA sequence: TGTGCCAGCAGCCTCCGGACATCCGGGCCCCTCCACTTT.

The genes are TRBV5-4 and TRBJ1-2; the match to TRBD1 covers 7 bases. Per the germline V gene, CDR1 is SGHNT and CDR2 is YYREEE (reference sequence). Losses at the gene ends were 4 bases for V and 4 bases for J; bases not matched to a gene: 7. The CDR3 has 14 amino acids. The CDR3 DNA follows: TGTGCCAGCAGCACTCAGACAGGGAGCTATGGCTACACCTTC. Protein sequence: CASSTQTGSYGYTF.

V is TRBV5-4 and J is TRBJ2-5, with 7 nucleotides matching TRBD2. CDR1 is SGHNT and CDR2 is YYREEE in the germline V gene (reference sequence). The V and J ends lost 6 bases and 2 bases, in that order; junction bases with no gene match: 4. The CDR3 covers 13 residues. DNA of the CDR3: TGTGCCAGCACCAGCGGGGCACAAGAGACCCAGTACTTC. This encodes CASTSGAQETQYF.

The chain has TRBV7-2 and TRBJ1-3; maybe TRBD1 (5 bases). V was pared by 5 bases and J by 7 bases, with 21 bases between. This CDR3 contains 16 residues. The germline V gene has CDR1 SGHTA and CDR2 FQGNSA. DNA of the CDR3: TGTGCCAGCAGCACTTCGTACCAGGCAGGGTCGAACACCATATATTTT. It codes for CASSTSYQAGSNTIYF. Drawing the rest from reference TRBV7-2 and TRBJ1-3, the complete variable domain is GAGVSQSPSNKVTEKGKDVELRCDPISGHTALYWYRQSLGQGLEFLIYFQGNSAPDKSGLPSDRFSAERTGGSVSTLTIQRTQQEDSAVYLCASSTSYQAGSNTIYFGEGSWLTVV.

The V gene is TRBV5-4, the J gene TRBJ2-7; tentative D call: TRBD1 (6 bases). Germline CDR1 and CDR2: SGHNT and YYREEE (reference sequence). The CDR3 loop spans 13 amino acids. Trimming pared 0 bases from V and 3 bases from J, leaving 7 bases between. The CDR3 region has the DNA TGTGCCAGCAGCTTGGGGACAGTCTACGAGCAGTACTTC. Protein: CASSLGTVYEQYF.

Comment on this clone: A junction end diverges from the germline sequence, so it may reflect a read error. The chain links TRBV7-7 to TRBJ2-7; 7 nucleotides align to TRBD2. There are 15 residues in the CDR3. Germline CDR1 is SSHAT and CDR2 is FNYEAQ (reference sequence). The CDR3 spells CASKPGTRGRGEQYF. The DNA of the CDR3 is TGTGCTAGCAAACCCGGCACCCGAGGGAGGGGCGAGCAGTACTTC.

The chain links TRBV5-5 to TRBJ1-4; D gene ambiguous. V shed 3 bases and J shed 5 bases, with 11 bases lying between them. There are 14 residues in the CDR3. The germline gives CDR1 SGHKS, CDR2 YYEKEE (reference sequence). CDR3 DNA sequence: TGTGCCAGCAGCTCTCAAGCCTGGAATGAAAAACTGTTTTTT. Translating it yields CASSSQAWNEKLFF.

This clone was found a few times. The chain joins TRBV6-1 to TRBJ2-1; the D gene is possibly TRBD2 (5 bases). V shed 3 bases and J shed 0 bases, with 15 bases lying between them. The germline V gene has CDR1 MNHNS and CDR2 SASEGT. The CDR3 covers 17 residues. CDR3 region: CASSERFSGSSYNEQFF. Here the CDR3 DNA reads TGTGCCAGCAGTGAGAGGTTTTCGGGGAGCTCCTACAATGAGCAGTTCTTC.

J is TRBJ1-2 and V is TRBV6-5, with D tentatively TRBD1 (5 bases). This CDR3 contains 13 residues. Trimming stripped 6 bases from V and 2 bases from J, with 10 bases between. The germline V gene has CDR1 MNHEY and CDR2 SVGAGI. CDR3 in amino acids: CASSRQLNYGYTF. In DNA form, the CDR3 reads TGTGCCAGCAGCCGACAGTTGAACTATGGCTACACCTTC.

V is TRBV6-1 and J is TRBJ1-1; 8 positions match TRBD1. Germline V CDR1 and CDR2: MNHNS, SASEGT. After removal of 2 bases from V and 8 bases from J, the junction contained 4 bases not matched to a gene. CDR3 length: 13 amino acids. The CDR3 loop reads CASSENRDREAFF. As DNA, the CDR3 is TGTGCCAGCAGTGAAAACCGGGACAGGGAAGCTTTCTTT.

The V gene is TRBV7-3, the J gene TRBJ1-6; 8 nucleotides agree with TRBD1. This CDR3 is built from 16 residues. CDR1 is SGHTA, CDR2 FQGTGA, per germline. V dropped 2 bases and J dropped 4; count of bases not matched to a gene: 4. The CDR3 DNA follows: TGTGCCAGCAGCTTACAGGGGACAGGATATAATTCACCCCTCCACTTT. Translation: CASSLQGTGYNSPLHF.

The rearrangement joins TRBV7-9 to TRBJ1-3; 7 nucleotides agree with TRBD1. The V gene end was trimmed by 6 bases and the J gene end by 4 bases; junction bases not matched to a gene: 9. The CDR3 length is 15 residues. CDR1 and CDR2 (germline): SEHNR, FQNEAQ (reference sequence). CDR3 amino acids: CASSYRDSRGNTIYF. DNA of the CDR3: TGTGCCAGCAGTTACAGGGACAGTAGAGGAAACACCATATATTTT. Drawing the rest from reference TRBV7-9 and TRBJ1-3, the complete variable domain is DTGVSQNPRHKITKRGQNVTFRCDPISEHNRLYWYRQTLGQGPEFLTYFQNEAQLEKSRLLSDRFSAERPKGSFSTLEIQRTEQGDSAMYLCASSYRDSRGNTIYFGEGSWLTVV.

The gene calls are TRBV5-1 and TRBJ2-1, with 8 bases that match TRBD1. With V trimmed by 5 bases and J by 7 bases, 8 bases remained unmatched. The CDR3 is made up of 14 amino acids. Germline values: CDR1 SGHRS, CDR2 YFSETQ. The CDR3 loop reads CASSRGQGANEQFF. Written as DNA, the CDR3 is TGCGCCAGCAGTCGGGGGCAGGGGGCAAATGAGCAGTTCTTC.

The genes are TRBV6-4 and TRBJ2-1, with 11 bases identical to TRBD2. The CDR3 consists of 15 residues. Germline V CDR1 and CDR2: MRHNA, SNTAGT. V gave up 0 bases and J gave up 6 bases; unmatched junction bases: 1. The CDR3 protein is CASSDSSGGANEQFF. The CDR3 DNA sequence: TGTGCCAGCAGTGACTCTAGCGGGGGGGCCAATGAGCAGTTCTTC.